This entry concerns a single T cell receptor beta chain. Unmatched junction bases numbered 8, after V lost 3 bases and J lost 5 bases. CDR1 is MGHRA and CDR2 is YSYEKL in the germline V gene. This CDR3 comprises 17 residues. The source of the sample is a study of blood T cell repertoires in COVID-19. At the level of the study: From the United States, Italy and Spain came samples of acute and convalescent COVID-19. The cDNA or gDNA used as material had been derived from T cells, B-cell-depleted T cells, or PBMCs.

In the original processing: Nucleated cell number was recorded as an estimate derived from reference gene primer amplification. Data came from immunoSEQ multiplex PCR; TCRdb stores just in-frame clones and leaves some out. That table furnishes V, J and clone size, whereas the DNA furnished D and trimming. The table shows 130,000 to 150,000 clones, with approximately 80% occurring only once. V usage is TRBV4-1 and J usage is TRBJ2-3; 13 bases agree with TRBD2. The sequencing sample was made of peripheral blood. The TCR comes from a man aged 55 to 70 with active or convalescent COVID-19. As DNA, the CDR3 is TGCGCCAGCAGCCAGGCCAGACTAGCGGGGGGCATAGATACGCAGTATTTT. Its protein is CASSQARLAGGIDTQYF.